Presented here are 10 T cell receptor beta chains from one specimen sequenced in a study of blood T cell repertoires in COVID-19 (dated by TCRdb to about 2020). The library was made by the immunoSEQ multiplex PCR assay. TCRdb carries this immuneACCESS record with in-frame sequences only. Its versions omit some clonotypes, under half of them owing to an unresolved V gene in the studies checked, with the rest unexplained. Present in this sample are 100,000 to 150,000 clones, roughly 72% of which were seen just once. The top ten clones comprise around 5.2% of the sample. The sequenced sample was peripheral blood. These receptors were collected from a man in his 60s with acute or convalescent COVID-19.

The chain combines TRBV6-6 with TRBJ2-7; weak D call: TRBD1 (7 bases). The CDR3 loop spans 16 amino acids. The germline V and J ends were trimmed by 6 bases and 0 bases, with 18 bases remaining between them. Germline-derived CDR1 and CDR2 are MNHNY and SVGAGI (reference sequence). The CDR3 protein is CASRRQGGDGSYEQYF. DNA of the CDR3: TGTGCCAGCAGGCGACAGGGCGGGGATGGCTCCTACGAGCAGTACTTC.

Only a few counts were recorded for this clone. V usage is TRBV14 and J usage is TRBJ1-6; 7 bases agree with TRBD1. V was pared by 4 bases and J by 7 bases, with 4 bases of the junction left unmatched. Germline lookup yields CDR1 SGHDN and CDR2 FVKESK. This CDR3 spans 14 amino acids. The CDR3 reads CASSPGGWNSPLHF. CDR3 nucleotides: TGTGCCAGCAGCCCAGGGGGATGGAATTCACCCCTCCACTTT. The full variable domain, in which reference TRBV14 and TRBJ1-6 provide the parts outside the CDR3, is EAGVTQFPSHSVIEKGQTVTLRCDPISGHDNLYWYRRVMGKEIKFLLHFVKESKQDESGMPNNRFLAERTGGTYSTLKVQPAELEDSGVYFCASSPGGWNSPLHFGNGTRLTVT.

The chain uses TRBV11-2 and TRBJ1-1; no definite D call. Trimming shortened V by 5 bases and J by 2 bases, and 15 bases separated the two germline ends. This CDR3 spans 15 amino acids. Germline V gene sequence: CDR1 SGHAT, CDR2 FQNNGV. The CDR3 here is CASSRDPLLNTEAFF. In DNA form, the CDR3 reads TGTGCCAGCAGCAGAGATCCACTGTTAAACACTGAAGCTTTCTTT. The complete variable domain, with remaining parts taken from reference TRBV11-2 and TRBJ1-1, reads EAGVAQSPRYKIIEKRQSVAFWCNPISGHATLYWYQQILGQGPKLLIQFQNNGVVDDSQLPKDRFSAERLKGVDSTLKIQPAKLEDSAVYLCASSRDPLLNTEAFFGQGTRLTVV.

This clone appeared a single time. The rearrangement links TRBV5-1 to TRBJ2-7; TRBD2 agrees at 12 bases. V shed 4 bases and J 5 bases; nucleotides not matched to a gene: 10. Germline V gene data show CDR1 as SGHRS and CDR2 as YFSETQ. This CDR3 region has 16 residues. In DNA form, the CDR3 reads TGCGCCAGCAGCGGGCGACTAGCGGGAGAATTCGACGAGCAGTACTTC. This encodes CASSGRLAGEFDEQYF. The complete variable domain, with remaining parts taken from reference TRBV5-1 and TRBJ2-7, reads KAGVTQTPRYLIKTRGQQVTLSCSPISGHRSVSWYQQTPGQGLQFLFEYFSETQRNKGNFPGRFSGRQFSNSRSEMNVSTLELGDSALYLCASSGRLAGEFDEQYFGPGTRLTVT.

The gene calls are TRBV4-1 and TRBJ2-1; 11 bases agree with TRBD2. The junction had 12 bases not matched to a gene; V was cut back by 7 bases and J by 10 bases. Germline V lookup: CDR1 MGHRA, CDR2 YSYEKL. The CDR3 consists of 15 residues. The CDR3 sequence is CASKEGLAGGGEQFF. DNA for the CDR3: TGCGCCAGCAAGGAGGGGCTAGCGGGGGGCGGGGAGCAGTTCTTC.

This chain uses TRBV5-1 with TRBJ1-4, with a possible D match to TRBD1 (6 bases). CDR3 size: 16 residues. V shed 4 bases and J shed 0 bases, with 13 bases lying between them. Germline values: CDR1 SGHRS, CDR2 YFSETQ. The CDR3 reads CASSPGTQATNEKLFF. CDR3 nucleotide sequence: TGCGCCAGCAGCCCGGGGACACAAGCAACTAATGAAAAACTGTTTTTT.

The gene calls are TRBV2 and TRBJ1-5, with D tentatively TRBD1 (5 bases). Per the germline V gene, CDR1 is SNHLY and CDR2 is FYNNEI. The CDR3 spans 13 residues. Trimming took off 8 bases at V and 4 bases at J, with 12 bases between the two ends. The CDR3 sequence is CASASGGNQPQHF. In DNA, the CDR3 is TGTGCCAGCGCAAGCGGGGGGAATCAGCCCCAGCATTTT.

As regards this clone: This CDR3 is also generated by other DNA sequences in the sample. The V and J genes are TRBV24-1 and TRBJ1-5, with D possibly TRBD1 on 6 matching bases. Germline V gene data show CDR1 as KGHDR and CDR2 as SFDVKD. Trimming took 2 bases from V and 5 from J, leaving 12 bases between them. The CDR3 extends over 15 amino acids. In DNA form, the CDR3 reads TGTGCCACCAGTGATTCAAGGGGGGGTGATCAGCCCCAGCATTTT. Translated: CATSDSRGGDQPQHF.

The chain carries TRBV25-1 and TRBJ1-1, with D uncertain. The germline CDR1 and CDR2 sequences are MGHDK and SYGVNS. Trimming stripped 6 bases from V and 1 base from J, with 12 bases between. The CDR3 is made up of 14 amino acids. The CDR3 loop is CASRPLLQNTEAFF. For the CDR3, the DNA is TGTGCCAGCAGGCCGTTGTTACAGAACACTGAAGCTTTCTTT.

The chain uses TRBV3-1 (or the pseudogene TRBV3-2) and TRBJ1-5, with D unresolved. Trimming stripped 0 bases from V and 6 bases from J, with 6 bases between. The CDR3 length is 13 residues. Germline V gives CDR1 LGHDT, CDR2 YNNKEL (reference sequence). CDR3 amino acids: CASSQDHFQPQHF. In DNA form, the CDR3 reads TGTGCCAGCAGCCAAGATCATTTTCAGCCCCAGCATTTT.